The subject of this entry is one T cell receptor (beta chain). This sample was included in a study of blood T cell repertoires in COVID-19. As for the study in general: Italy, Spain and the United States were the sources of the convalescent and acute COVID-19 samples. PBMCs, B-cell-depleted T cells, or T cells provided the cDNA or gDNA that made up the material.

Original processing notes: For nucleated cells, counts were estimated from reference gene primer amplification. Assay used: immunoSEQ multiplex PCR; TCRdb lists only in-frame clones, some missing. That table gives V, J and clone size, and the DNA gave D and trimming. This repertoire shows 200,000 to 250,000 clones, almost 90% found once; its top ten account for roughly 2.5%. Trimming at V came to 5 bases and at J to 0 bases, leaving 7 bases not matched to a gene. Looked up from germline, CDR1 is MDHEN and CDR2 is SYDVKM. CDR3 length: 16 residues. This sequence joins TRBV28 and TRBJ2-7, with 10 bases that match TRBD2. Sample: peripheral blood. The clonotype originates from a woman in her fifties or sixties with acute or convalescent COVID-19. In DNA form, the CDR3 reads TGTGCCAGCAGTCCCCATAGCGGGAGGTCCTCCTACGAGCAGTACTTC. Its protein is CASSPHSGRSSYEQYF.